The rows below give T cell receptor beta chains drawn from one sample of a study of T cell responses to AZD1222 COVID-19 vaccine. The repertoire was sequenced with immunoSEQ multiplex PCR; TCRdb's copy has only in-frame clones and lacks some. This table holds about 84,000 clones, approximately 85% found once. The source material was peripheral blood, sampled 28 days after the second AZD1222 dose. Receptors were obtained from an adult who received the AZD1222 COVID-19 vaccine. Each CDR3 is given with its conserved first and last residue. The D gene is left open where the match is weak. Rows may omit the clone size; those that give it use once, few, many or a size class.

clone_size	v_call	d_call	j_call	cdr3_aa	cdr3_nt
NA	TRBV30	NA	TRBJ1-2	CAWSSDRGNYGYTF	TGTGCCTGGAGTAGCGACAGAGGGAACTATGGCTACACCTTC
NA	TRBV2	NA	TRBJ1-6	CASSFQDRHNSPLHF	TGTGCCAGCAGCTTCCAAGACAGACATAATTCACCCCTCCACTTT
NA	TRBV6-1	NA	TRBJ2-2	CASSEEVRELFF	TGTGCCAGCAGTGAGGAGGTCAGGGAGCTGTTTTTT
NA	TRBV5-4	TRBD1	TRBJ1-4	CASSRTGGGEKLFF	TGTGCCAGCAGCCGAACAGGGGGGGGTGAAAAACTGTTTTTT
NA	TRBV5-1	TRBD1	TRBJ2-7	CATGTGQGIGYEQYF	TGCGCCACCGGGACGGGACAGGGGATCGGCTACGAGCAGTACTTC
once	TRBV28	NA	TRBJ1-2	CASSSTVAYGYTF	TGTGCCAGCAGTTCTACAGTGGCCTATGGCTACACCTTC
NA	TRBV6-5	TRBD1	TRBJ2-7	CAAGQGNSYEQYF	TGTGCCGCCGGACAGGGGAATTCCTACGAGCAGTACTTC
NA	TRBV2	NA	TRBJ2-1	CASSGPGDEQFF	TGTGCCAGCAGCGGACCGGGCGATGAGCAGTTCTTC
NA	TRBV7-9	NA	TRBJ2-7	CASSLGDGYEQYF	TGTGCCAGCAGCTTAGGGGACGGCTACGAGCAGTACTTC
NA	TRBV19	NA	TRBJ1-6	CASTPARTQGRNSPLHF	TGTGCCAGCACCCCGGCCCGGACACAGGGAAGGAATTCACCCCTCCACTTT
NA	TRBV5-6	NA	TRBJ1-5	CASSQGAAQHF	TGTGCCAGCAGCCAGGGTGCAGCCCAGCATTTT
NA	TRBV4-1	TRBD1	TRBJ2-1	CASSRYPTGTGSYNEQFF	TGCGCCAGCAGCCGCTACCCCACTGGGACAGGCTCCTACAATGAGCAGTTCTTC
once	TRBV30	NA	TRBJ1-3	CAWTFGRGIGSGNTIYF	TGTGCCTGGACGTTTGGCAGAGGGATTGGCTCTGGAAACACCATATATTTT
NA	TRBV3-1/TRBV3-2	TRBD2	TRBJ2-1	CASSRRLAGGNNEQFF	TGTGCCAGCAGCCGCAGGCTAGCGGGGGGGAACAATGAGCAGTTCTTC
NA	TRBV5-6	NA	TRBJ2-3	CASSLLGRALGYTQYF	TGTGCCAGCAGCTTGTTGGGCAGGGCCCTGGGATATACGCAGTATTTT
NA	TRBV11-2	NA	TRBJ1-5	CASSLGVLQPQHF	TGTGCCAGCAGCTTAGGAGTACTGCAGCCCCAGCATTTT
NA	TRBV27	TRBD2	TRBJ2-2	CASSLAGLATGELFF	TGTGCCAGCAGTTTAGCGGGACTAGCGACCGGGGAGCTGTTTTTT
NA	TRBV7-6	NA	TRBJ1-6	CASSFEDLYSPLHF	TGTGCCAGCAGCTTTGAAGACCTATACTCACCCCTCCACTTT
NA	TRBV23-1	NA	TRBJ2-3	CASSQPRLTSKTNDTQYF	TGCGCCAGCAGTCAACCCCGTTTGACCTCCAAGACTAACGATACGCAGTATTTT
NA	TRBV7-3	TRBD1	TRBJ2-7	CASSPGQGYEQYF	TGTGCCAGCAGCCCAGGACAGGGCTACGAGCAGTACTTC
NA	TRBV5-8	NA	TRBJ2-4	CASSRRTGRGIQYF	TGTGCCAGCAGCCGACGAACAGGGCGGGGCATTCAGTACTTC
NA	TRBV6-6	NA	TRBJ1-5	CASNSQGTSNQPQHF	TGTGCCAGCAATTCCCAGGGGACAAGCAATCAGCCCCAGCATTTT
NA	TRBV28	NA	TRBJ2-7	CASSPRTGPRTYEQYF	TGTGCCAGCAGCCCCCGGACCGGGCCCCGAACCTACGAGCAGTACTTC
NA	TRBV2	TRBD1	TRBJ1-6	CASSGTGLSNSPLHF	TGTGCCAGCAGTGGGACAGGGTTGAGCAATTCACCCCTCCACTTT
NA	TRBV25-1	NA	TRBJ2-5	CASRNPGAETQYF	TGTGCCAGCAGGAATCCGGGAGCAGAGACCCAGTACTTC
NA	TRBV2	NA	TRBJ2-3	CASSTTDTQYF	TGTGCCAGCAGTACCACAGATACGCAGTATTTT